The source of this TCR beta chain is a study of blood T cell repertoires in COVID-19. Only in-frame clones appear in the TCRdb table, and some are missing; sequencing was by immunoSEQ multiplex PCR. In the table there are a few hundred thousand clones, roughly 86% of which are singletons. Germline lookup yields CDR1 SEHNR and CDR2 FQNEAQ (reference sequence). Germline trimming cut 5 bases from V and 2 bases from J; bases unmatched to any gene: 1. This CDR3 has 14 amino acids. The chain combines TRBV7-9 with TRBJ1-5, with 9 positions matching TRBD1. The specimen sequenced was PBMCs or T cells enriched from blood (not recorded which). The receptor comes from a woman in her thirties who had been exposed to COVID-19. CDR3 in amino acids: CASSRTGGNQPQHF. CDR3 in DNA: TGTGCCAGCAGCCGGACAGGGGGCAATCAGCCCCAGCATTTT.